The T cell receptor beta chain under discussion was sequenced for a study of spatial heterogeneity in lung cancer. Study-wide results and limits: Counts of expanded alpha and beta TCRs within tumors tracked the tumor nonsynonymous mutation count.

The time point is: sample taken at primary tumor resection. Regarding this clonotype: No antigen is known for it.

Germline V gene sequence: CDR1 SGHTA, CDR2 FQGNSA. Trimming removed 5 bases at V and 1 base at J, with 12 bases between. This CDR3 comprises 15 residues. In TCRdb, the 5' RACE reads were re-called with MiXCR into one record per CDR3 protein. The table has roughly 11,000 distinct CDR3 sequences, more than 12% seen once. The starting material was lung tumor tissue, obtained at surgery. This chain connects TRBV7-2 to TRBJ2-1, with unresolved D. This TCR was sampled from a male donor with early-stage non-small cell lung cancer. The CDR3 loop reads CASSPRYSSYNEQFF. The CDR3 DNA is TGTGCCAGCAGCCCGAGATACAGTTCCTACAATGAGCAGTTCTTC.